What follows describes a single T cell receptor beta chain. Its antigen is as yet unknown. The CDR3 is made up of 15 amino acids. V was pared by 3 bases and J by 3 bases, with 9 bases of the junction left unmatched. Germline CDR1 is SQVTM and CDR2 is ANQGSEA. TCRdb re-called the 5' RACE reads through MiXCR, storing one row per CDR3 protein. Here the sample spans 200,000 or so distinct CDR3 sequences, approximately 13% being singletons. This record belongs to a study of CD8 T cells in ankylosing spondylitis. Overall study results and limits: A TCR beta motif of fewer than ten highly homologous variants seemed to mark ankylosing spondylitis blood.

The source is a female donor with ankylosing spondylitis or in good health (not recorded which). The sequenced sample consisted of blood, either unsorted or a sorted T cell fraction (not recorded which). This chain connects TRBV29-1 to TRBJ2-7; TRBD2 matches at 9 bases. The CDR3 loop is CSVDVGSGSFYEQYF. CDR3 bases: TGCAGCGTTGATGTGGGTAGCGGGAGTTTCTACGAGCAGTACTTC.